This entry concerns a single T cell receptor (beta chain). Its antigen is not known. The junction had 6 bases not matched to a gene; V was cut back by 4 bases and J by 2 bases. The CDR3 covers 15 residues. Germline V gene data show CDR1 as SGHKS and CDR2 as YYEKEE (reference sequence). TCRdb used MiXCR to reprocess the 5' RACE reads, holding one entry per CDR3 protein. The sample records tens of thousands of distinct CDR3 sequences, 6.1% being singletons. The data derive from a study of T-cell memory formation after mild COVID-19. Notes on the study in general: Some SARS-CoV-2-responding clones were already detected in memory before infection.

This chain links TRBV5-5 with TRBJ2-3, with 8 bases that match TRBD2. The sequenced material came from PBMCs or a T cell subset sorted from them (not recorded which). The TCR comes from an adult who had mild COVID-19 (a few samples of this study predate the infection). Cell type and time point are not known. CDR3 region: CASSRGGSPTDTQYF. The CDR3 nucleotides read TGTGCCAGCAGCCGGGGGGGCTCCCCCACAGATACGCAGTATTTT.